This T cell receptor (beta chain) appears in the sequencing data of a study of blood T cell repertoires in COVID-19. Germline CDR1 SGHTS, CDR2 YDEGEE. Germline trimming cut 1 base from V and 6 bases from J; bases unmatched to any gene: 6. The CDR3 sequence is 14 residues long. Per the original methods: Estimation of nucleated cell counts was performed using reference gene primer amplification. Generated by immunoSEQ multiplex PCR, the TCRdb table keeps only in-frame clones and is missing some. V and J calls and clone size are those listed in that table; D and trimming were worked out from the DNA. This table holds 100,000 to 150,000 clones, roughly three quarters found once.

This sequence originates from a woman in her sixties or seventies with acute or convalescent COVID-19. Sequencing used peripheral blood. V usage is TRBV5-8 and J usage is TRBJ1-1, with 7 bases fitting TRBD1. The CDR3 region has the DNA TGTGCCAGCAGCTTGTGGCAGGGGGGTGCTGAAGCTTTCTTT. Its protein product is CASSLWQGGAEAFF.